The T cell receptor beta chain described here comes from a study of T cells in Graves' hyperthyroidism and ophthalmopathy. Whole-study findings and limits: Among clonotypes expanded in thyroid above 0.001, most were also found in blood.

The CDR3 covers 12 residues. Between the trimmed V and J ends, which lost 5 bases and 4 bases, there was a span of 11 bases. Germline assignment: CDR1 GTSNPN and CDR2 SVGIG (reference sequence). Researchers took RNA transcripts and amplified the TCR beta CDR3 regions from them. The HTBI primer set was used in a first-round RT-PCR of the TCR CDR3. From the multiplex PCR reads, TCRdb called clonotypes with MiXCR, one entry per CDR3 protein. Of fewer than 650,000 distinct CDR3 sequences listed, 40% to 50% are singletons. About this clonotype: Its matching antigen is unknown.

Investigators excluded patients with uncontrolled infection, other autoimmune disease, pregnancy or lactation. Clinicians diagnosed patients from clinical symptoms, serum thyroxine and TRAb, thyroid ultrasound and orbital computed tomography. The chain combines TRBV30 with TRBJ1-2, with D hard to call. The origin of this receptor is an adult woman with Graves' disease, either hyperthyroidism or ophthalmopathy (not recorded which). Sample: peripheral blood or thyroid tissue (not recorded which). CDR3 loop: CAWSPGTYGYTF. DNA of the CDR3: TGTGCCTGGTCGCCGGGAACCTATGGCTACACCTTC.